This T cell receptor beta chain emerged from a study of human T cells and chemical hapten exposure. In the study overall: Small discrepancies in pooled library volume mainly accounted for the varying TCR yields per sample.

General study results and limits: Sensitization with DPC brought no change to TCRs above 1 in 1000 in frequency.

The CDR3 consists of 15 residues. Trimming took 4 bases from V and 5 from J, leaving 16 bases between them. Germline CDR1 is MNHEY and CDR2 is SVGEGT. As for time point: healthy volunteer bleed at 2 weeks. Unfractionated whole blood served as the source for total RNA extraction. This clonotype has a count of ten or more. Its antigen is not identified. Unique molecular identifiers were affixed to discrete cDNA molecules within the library. Original processing notes: Per-sample TCR counts ranged from 23,224 to 690,600, median roughly 87,000. TCRdb used MiXCR to reprocess the RACE reads, holding one entry per CDR3 protein. The V and J calls and clone size come from TCRdb's table, not from the authors' own analysis. The sample contains tens of thousands of distinct CDR3 sequences, around 9% of which appear only once.

The genes are TRBV6-2 or TRBV6-3 and TRBJ2-3, with D perhaps matching TRBD2 (5 bases). Sequencing input: whole blood. The receptor comes from a female donor in good health. Some clones in this sample may be carry-over from other donors' samples. The CDR3 DNA reads as TGTGCCAGCAGTTCGCTAGCTCTTTCAGGAGATACGCAGTATTTT. Encoded protein: CASSSLALSGDTQYF.